The source of this TCR beta chain is a study of identical twins. Overall study findings and caveats: It was possible that invariant MAIT and iNKT cells partly confounded the zero-insertion analyses. Twin pairs' shared out-of-frame alpha sequences were enriched in low generation probability.

The V gene's germline CDR1 is SQVTM and CDR2 ANQGSEA. The CDR3 sequence is 15 residues long. V trimming: 6 bases; J trimming: 2 bases; junction bases outside the gene matches: 7. Healthy Caucasians alone served as donors. Unique molecular identifiers were present on cDNA, and template switching added a universal primer site. Via MiXCR, TCRdb re-called the 5' RACE reads, giving one row per CDR3 protein. The data show approximately 600,000 distinct CDR3 sequences, with about 7% seen just once and roughly 1.6% held by the top ten. Concerning this clonotype itself: The antigen is not known.

A further study also used this sample, focusing on yellow fever vaccine responses in identical twins.

The origin of this receptor is a young woman in good health. The genes are TRBV29-1 and TRBJ2-3, with 11 bases lining up with TRBD1. Sequences were obtained from PBMCs. This chain's CDR3 is CSVRGQGATTDTQYF. The CDR3 bases are TGCAGCGTGCGCGGACAGGGGGCCACCACAGATACGCAGTATTTT.